This is a list of T cell receptor beta chains from one sample in a study of blood T cell repertoires in COVID-19. The data were produced by immunoSEQ multiplex PCR, yet TCRdb's version contains in-frame clones alone and is incomplete. Among 500,000 to 600,000 clones listed, around 90% were seen once. The sequencing sample was made of peripheral blood. These receptors were collected from a woman aged 45-65 years with COVID-19, enrolled during active disease. Both conserved end residues are trimmed from each CDR3.

v_call,cdr3_aa
TRBV5-6,ASRGLAGGSEQF
TRBV7-9,ASSVSRGEQY
TRBV30,AWRPLGGGNYGYT
TRBV10-2,ASSTFGGSSYEQY
TRBV9,ASSVGRGARGNTIY
TRBV6-5,ASSLGQGRQY
TRBV4-2,ASSQADRSSYEQY
TRBV13,ASSSGLAGEVEQF
TRBV3-1/TRBV3-2,ASSQDRETEAF
TRBV29-1,SVEGRGFYGYT
TRBV7-8,ASSPGTFLPTGELF
TRBV9,ASSVRGTGATEAF
TRBV18,ASSPYSSSYNEQF
TRBV6-5,ASSQPGQGVYEQY
TRBV28,ASSFYRQVTRPLH
TRBV24-1,ATSDSPGTGVDEQF
TRBV6-1,ASSGLAGSGGGELF
TRBV9,ASSPTGTTEAF
TRBV19,ASTPRDRDFRRSNQPQH
TRBV19,ASSLRQNSYEQY